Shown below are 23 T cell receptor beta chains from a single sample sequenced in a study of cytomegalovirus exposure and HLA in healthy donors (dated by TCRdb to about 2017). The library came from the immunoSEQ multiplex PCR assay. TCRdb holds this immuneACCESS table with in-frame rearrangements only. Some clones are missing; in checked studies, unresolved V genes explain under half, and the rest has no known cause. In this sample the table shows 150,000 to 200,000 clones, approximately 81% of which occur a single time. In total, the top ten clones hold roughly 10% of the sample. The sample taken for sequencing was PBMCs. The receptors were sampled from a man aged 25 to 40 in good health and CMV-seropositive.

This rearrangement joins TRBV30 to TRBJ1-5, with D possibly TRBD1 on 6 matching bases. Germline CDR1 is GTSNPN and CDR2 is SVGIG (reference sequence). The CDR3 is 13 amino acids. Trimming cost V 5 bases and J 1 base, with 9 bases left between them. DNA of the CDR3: TGTGCCTGGGGGGACAAGAGCAATCAGCCCCAGCATTTT. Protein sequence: CAWGDKSNQPQHF. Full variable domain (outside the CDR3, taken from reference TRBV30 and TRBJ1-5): SQTIHQWPATLVQPVGSPLSLECTVEGTSNPNLYWYRQAAGRGLQLLFYSVGIGQISSEVPQNLSASRPQDRQFILSSKKLLLSDSGFYLCAWGDKSNQPQHFGDGTRLSIL.

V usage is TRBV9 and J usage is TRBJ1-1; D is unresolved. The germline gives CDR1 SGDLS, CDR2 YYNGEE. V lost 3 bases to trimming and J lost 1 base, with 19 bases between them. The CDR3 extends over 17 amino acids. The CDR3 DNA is TGTGCCAGCAGCGCGAGCTCGGGCGGGCTACGGAACACTGAAGCTTTCTTT. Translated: CASSASSGGLRNTEAFF.

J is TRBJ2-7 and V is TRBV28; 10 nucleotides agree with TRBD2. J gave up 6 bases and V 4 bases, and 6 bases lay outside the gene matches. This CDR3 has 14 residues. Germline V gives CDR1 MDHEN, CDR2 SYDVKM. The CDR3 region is CASSSGLATVEQYF. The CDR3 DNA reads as TGTGCCAGCAGTTCGGGACTAGCGACTGTCGAGCAGTACTTC.

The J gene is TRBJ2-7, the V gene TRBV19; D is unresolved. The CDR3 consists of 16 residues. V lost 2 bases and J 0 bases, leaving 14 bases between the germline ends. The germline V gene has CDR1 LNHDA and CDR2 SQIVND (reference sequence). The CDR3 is CASSIQASQASYEQYF. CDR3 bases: TGTGCCAGTAGTATACAGGCCAGCCAGGCCTCCTACGAGCAGTACTTC. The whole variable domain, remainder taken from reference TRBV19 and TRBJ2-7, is DGGITQSPKYLFRKEGQNVTLSCEQNLNHDAMYWYRQDPGQGLRLIYYSQIVNDFQKGDIAEGYSVSREKKESFPLTVTSAQKNPTAFYLCASSIQASQASYEQYFGPGTRLTVT.

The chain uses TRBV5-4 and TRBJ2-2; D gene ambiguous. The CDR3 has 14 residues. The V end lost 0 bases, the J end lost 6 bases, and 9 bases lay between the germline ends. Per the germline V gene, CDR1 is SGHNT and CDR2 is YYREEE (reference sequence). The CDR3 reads CASSLDRVPGELFF. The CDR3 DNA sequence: TGTGCCAGCAGCTTGGATCGGGTACCCGGGGAGCTGTTTTTT.

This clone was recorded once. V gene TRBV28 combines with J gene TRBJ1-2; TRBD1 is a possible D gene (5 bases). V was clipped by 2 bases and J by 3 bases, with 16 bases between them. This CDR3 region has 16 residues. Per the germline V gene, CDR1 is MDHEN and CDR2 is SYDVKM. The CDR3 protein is CASSLAQPRGYYGYTF. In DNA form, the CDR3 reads TGTGCCAGCAGTTTAGCGCAGCCGCGGGGGTACTATGGCTACACCTTC.

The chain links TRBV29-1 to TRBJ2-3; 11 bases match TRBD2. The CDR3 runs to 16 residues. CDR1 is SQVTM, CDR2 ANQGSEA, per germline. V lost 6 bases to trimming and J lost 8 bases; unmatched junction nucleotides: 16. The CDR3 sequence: CSVGTGTSGPGGTQYF. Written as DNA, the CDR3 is TGCAGCGTAGGAACCGGGACTAGCGGTCCGGGTGGTACGCAGTATTTT.

Written as DNA, the CDR3 is TGTGCCAGCAGCCGACGCGGACAAGCAGAAGAGACCCAGTACTTC. Amino acids: CASSRRGQAEETQYF. The rearrangement joins TRBV7-2 to TRBJ2-5; TRBD1 is a possible D gene (5 bases). Germline V gene data show CDR1 as SGHTA and CDR2 as FQGNSA. CDR3 length: 15 residues. Deletions cut 5 bases from V and 3 bases from J, with 16 bases between.

CDR3 nucleotides: TGTGCCAGCAGTGGGGCAGACTACTCCTACGAGCAGTACTTC. Translation gives CASSGADYSYEQYF. This chain uses TRBV6-1 with TRBJ2-7; tentatively, D is TRBD2 (5 bases). Trimming cost V 4 bases and J 0 bases, with 10 bases left between them. The CDR3 has 14 amino acids. Germline CDR1 MNHNS, CDR2 SASEGT.

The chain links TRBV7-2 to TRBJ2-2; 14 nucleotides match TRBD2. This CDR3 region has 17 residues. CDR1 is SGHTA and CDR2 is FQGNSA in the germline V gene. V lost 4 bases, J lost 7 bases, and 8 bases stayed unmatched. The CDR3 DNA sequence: TGTGCCAGCAGCTCGGGACTAGCGGGAGTTCGCGGCGGGGAGCTGTTTTTT. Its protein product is CASSSGLAGVRGGELFF.

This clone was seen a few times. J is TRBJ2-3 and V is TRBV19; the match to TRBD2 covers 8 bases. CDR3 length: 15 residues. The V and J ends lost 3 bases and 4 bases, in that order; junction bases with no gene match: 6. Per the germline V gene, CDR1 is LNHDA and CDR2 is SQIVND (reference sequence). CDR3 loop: CASSISGGGADTQYF. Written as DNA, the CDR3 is TGTGCCAGTAGTATCTCCGGGGGGGGCGCAGATACGCAGTATTTT.

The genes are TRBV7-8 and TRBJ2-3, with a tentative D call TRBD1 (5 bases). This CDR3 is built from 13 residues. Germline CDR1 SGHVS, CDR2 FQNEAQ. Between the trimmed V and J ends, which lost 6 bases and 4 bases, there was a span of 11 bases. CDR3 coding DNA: TGTGCCAGCAGGCGGCAGGGTGCAGATACGCAGTATTTT. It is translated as CASRRQGADTQYF. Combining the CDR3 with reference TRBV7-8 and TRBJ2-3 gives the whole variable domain GAGVSQSPRYKVAKRGQDVALRCDPISGHVSLFWYQQALGQGPEFLTYFQNEAQLDKSGLPSDRFFAERPEGSVSTLKIQRTQQEDSAVYLCASRRQGADTQYFGPGTRLTVL.

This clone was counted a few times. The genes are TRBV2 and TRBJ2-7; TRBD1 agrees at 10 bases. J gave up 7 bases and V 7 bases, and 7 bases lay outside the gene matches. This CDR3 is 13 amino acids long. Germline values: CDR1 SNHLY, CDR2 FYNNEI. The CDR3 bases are TGTGCCAGCACCGGGACAGGGGCGAGGGAGCAGTACTTC. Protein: CASTGTGAREQYF.

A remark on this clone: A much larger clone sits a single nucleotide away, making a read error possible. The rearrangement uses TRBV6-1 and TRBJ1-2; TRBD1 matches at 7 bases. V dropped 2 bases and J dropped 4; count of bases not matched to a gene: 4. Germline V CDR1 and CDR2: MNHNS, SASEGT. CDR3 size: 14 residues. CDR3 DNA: TGTGCCAGCAGTGAAAAGGGGACAGCCTATGGCTACACCTTC. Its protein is CASSEKGTAYGYTF.

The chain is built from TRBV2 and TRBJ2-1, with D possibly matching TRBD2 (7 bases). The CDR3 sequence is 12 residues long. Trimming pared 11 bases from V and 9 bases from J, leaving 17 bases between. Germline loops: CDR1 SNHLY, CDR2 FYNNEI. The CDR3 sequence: CAFRRGATEQFF. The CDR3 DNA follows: TGTGCCTTTCGCCGGGGGGCAACTGAGCAGTTCTTC.

This chain's CDR3 is CASRHNIAGGHTQYF. In DNA form, the CDR3 reads TGTGCCAGCAGGCATAACATAGCGGGGGGCCATACGCAGTATTTT. This sequence joins TRBV6-6 and TRBJ2-3, with 10 bases identical to TRBD2. The CDR3 contains 15 residues. The trim removed 6 bases at V and 7 bases at J, leaving 10 bases unmatched. Germline V gene data show CDR1 as MNHNY and CDR2 as SVGAGI (reference sequence).

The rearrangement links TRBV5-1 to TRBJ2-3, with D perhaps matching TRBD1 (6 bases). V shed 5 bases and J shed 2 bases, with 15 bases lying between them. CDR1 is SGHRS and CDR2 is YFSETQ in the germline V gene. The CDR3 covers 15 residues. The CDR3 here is CASSAKTGFTDTQYF. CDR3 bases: TGCGCCAGCAGTGCTAAAACAGGGTTCACAGATACGCAGTATTTT.

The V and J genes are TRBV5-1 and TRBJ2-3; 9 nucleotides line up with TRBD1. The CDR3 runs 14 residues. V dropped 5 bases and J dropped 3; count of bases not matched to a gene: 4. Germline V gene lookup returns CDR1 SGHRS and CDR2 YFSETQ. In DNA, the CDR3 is TGCGCCAGCAGTTTTGACAGGGGGACAGATACGCAGTATTTT. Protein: CASSFDRGTDTQYF.

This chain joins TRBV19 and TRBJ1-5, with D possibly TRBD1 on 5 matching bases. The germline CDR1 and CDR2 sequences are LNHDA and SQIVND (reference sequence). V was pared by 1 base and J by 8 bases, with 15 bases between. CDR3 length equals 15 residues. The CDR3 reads CASSIGGTYWEPQHF. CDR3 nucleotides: TGTGCCAGTAGTATAGGTGGGACTTACTGGGAGCCCCAGCATTTT.

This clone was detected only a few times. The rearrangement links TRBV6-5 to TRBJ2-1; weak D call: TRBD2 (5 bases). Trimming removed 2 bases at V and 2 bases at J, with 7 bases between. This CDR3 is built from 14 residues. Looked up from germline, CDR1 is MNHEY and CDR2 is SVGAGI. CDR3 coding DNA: TGTGCCAGCAGTTACCCGGGGACCTACAATGAGCAGTTCTTC. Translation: CASSYPGTYNEQFF.

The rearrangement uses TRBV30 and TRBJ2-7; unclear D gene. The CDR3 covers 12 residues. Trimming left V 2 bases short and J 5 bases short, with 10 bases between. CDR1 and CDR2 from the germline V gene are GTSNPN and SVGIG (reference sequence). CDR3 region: CAWSPGPNEQYF. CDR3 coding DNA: TGTGCCTGGAGTCCTGGGCCCAACGAGCAGTACTTC.

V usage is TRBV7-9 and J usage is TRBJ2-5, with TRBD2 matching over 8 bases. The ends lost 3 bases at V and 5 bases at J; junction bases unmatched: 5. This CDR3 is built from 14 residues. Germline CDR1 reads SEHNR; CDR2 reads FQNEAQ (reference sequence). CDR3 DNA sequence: TGTGCCAGCAGCTTGGGGGTAGCGGGGGAGACCCAGTACTTC. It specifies CASSLGVAGETQYF.

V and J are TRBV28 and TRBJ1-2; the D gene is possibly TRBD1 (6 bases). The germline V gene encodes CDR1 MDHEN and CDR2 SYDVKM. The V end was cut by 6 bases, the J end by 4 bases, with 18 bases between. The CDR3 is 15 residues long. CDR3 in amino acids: CASSGGHGEAYGYTF. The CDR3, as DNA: TGTGCCAGCAGCGGGGGGCACGGGGAAGCCTATGGCTACACCTTC.